These 16 T cell receptor beta chains were sequenced from one sample in a study of shared clonotypes between healthy human individuals. Profiled with immunoSEQ multiplex PCR; TCRdb holds only in-frame clones, not every one. The sample consists of fewer than 850,000 clones, roughly 78% of them appearing once. The source material was memory CD4+ T cells sorted from blood. Subset of the sample: CD45RA-negative fraction. The receptors originated from a woman younger than 45 in good health.

This clone has just one count. The chain carries TRBV6-6 and TRBJ2-3; the D is unclear. Trimming left V 5 bases short and J 0 bases short, with 6 bases between. Germline CDR1 reads MNHNY; CDR2 reads SVGAGI (reference sequence). This CDR3 comprises 13 residues. CDR3 protein: CASSGLSTDTQYF. CDR3 bases: TGTGCCAGCAGTGGGCTGAGCACAGATACGCAGTATTTT.

The CDR3 DNA reads as TGTGCCAGCAGTTACCCGGGACAGGGTCCCAACGAGCAGTACTTC. Protein: CASSYPGQGPNEQYF. The chain combines TRBV5-4 with TRBJ2-7; 9 bases align to TRBD1. The germline V gene encodes CDR1 SGHNT and CDR2 YYREEE (reference sequence). CDR3 length: 15 amino acids. The ends lost 5 bases at V and 5 bases at J; junction bases unmatched: 11.

The CDR3 protein is CASSLWGPGTGGNYGYTF. The CDR3 nucleotides read TGTGCCAGCAGTTTATGGGGTCCCGGGACAGGGGGTAACTATGGCTACACCTTC. This chain links TRBV27 with TRBJ1-2, with 11 positions matching TRBD1. The CDR3 length is 18 residues. CDR1 MNHEY and CDR2 SMNVEV come from the germline V gene (reference sequence). With V trimmed by 1 base and J by 1 base, 8 bases remained unmatched.

The V and J genes are TRBV25-1 and TRBJ2-1; a possible D gene is TRBD1 (6 bases). Germline V gene data show CDR1 as MGHDK and CDR2 as SYGVNS. Between the trimmed V and J ends, which lost 5 bases and 9 bases, there was a span of 17 bases. This CDR3 is 14 amino acids long. CDR3 residues: CASSTPRGHAEQFF. CDR3 sequence (DNA): TGTGCCAGCAGTACACCCCGGGGACACGCTGAGCAGTTCTTC. The entire variable domain, with the rest obtained from reference TRBV25-1 and TRBJ2-1, is as follows: EADIYQTPRYLVIGTGKKITLECSQTMGHDKMYWYQQDPGMELHLIHYSYGVNSTEKGDLSSESTVSRIRTEHFPLTLESARPSHTSQYLCASSTPRGHAEQFFGPGTRLTVL.

This chain joins TRBV28 and TRBJ1-1, with TRBD1 as a possible D gene (5 bases). The germline gives CDR1 MDHEN, CDR2 SYDVKM. The CDR3 has 14 residues. V was clipped by 7 bases and J by 8 bases, with 20 bases between them. The CDR3 sequence is CASTRDSPGGEAFF. Here the CDR3 DNA reads TGTGCCAGCACTCGGGACTCTCCGGGAGGGGAAGCTTTCTTT.

The J gene is TRBJ2-3, the V gene TRBV18, with TRBD1 matching over 9 bases. The CDR3 sequence is 16 residues long. The germline V gene encodes CDR1 KGHSH and CDR2 LQKENI. V was pared by 4 bases and J by 4 bases, with 9 bases of the junction left unmatched. CDR3 nucleotides: TGTGCCAGCTCACAGTCCGTGGGACAGGGTCCAGATACGCAGTATTTT. This encodes CASSQSVGQGPDTQYF.

This clone was observed a single time. V gene TRBV4-1 combines with J gene TRBJ2-1; D remains ambiguous. The germline V and J ends were trimmed by 3 bases and 8 bases, with 20 bases remaining between them. The CDR3 consists of 16 residues. CDR1 and CDR2 from the germline V gene are MGHRA and YSYEKL. This CDR3 is CASSQLRVGSSDEQFF. DNA for the CDR3: TGCGCCAGCAGCCAGCTTAGAGTGGGTAGCAGCGATGAGCAGTTCTTC.

The chain is built from TRBV19 and TRBJ2-7, with a possible D match to TRBD1 (6 bases). Germline V CDR1 and CDR2: LNHDA, SQIVND (reference sequence). The CDR3 covers 17 residues. The CDR3 sequence: CAKPTGTPTEPSYEQYF. DNA of the CDR3: TGTGCGAAGCCAACTGGGACACCAACCGAGCCGTCATACGAGCAGTACTTC.

This chain connects TRBV14 to TRBJ1-1; D is unresolved. The germline CDR1 and CDR2 sequences are SGHDN and FVKESK. Trimming cost V 2 bases and J 3 bases, with 4 bases left between them. The CDR3 runs 12 residues. CDR3 bases: TGTGCCAGCAGCCAAATTCACACTGAAGCTTTCTTT. It codes for CASSQIHTEAFF.

This clone was detected once. V gene TRBV2 combines with J gene TRBJ2-4; D might be TRBD1 (6 bases). V was trimmed by 4 bases and J by 8 bases, leaving 12 bases between them. CDR1 is SNHLY and CDR2 is FYNNEI in the germline V gene. CDR3 length: 13 amino acids. This CDR3 is CASSGSGAHIQYF. CDR3 nucleotides: TGTGCCAGCAGTGGTTCAGGGGCGCACATTCAGTACTTC.

The rearrangement links TRBV5-4 to TRBJ2-3; TRBD2 agrees at 9 bases. V was clipped by 5 bases and J by 2 bases; unmatched bases: 12. The CDR3 runs to 17 residues. CDR1 is SGHNT, CDR2 YYREEE, per germline (reference sequence). DNA for the CDR3: TGTGCCAGCAGGTTTGGCGGGAGGGCGATGATCACAGATACGCAGTATTTT. It is translated as CASRFGGRAMITDTQYF.

The V and J genes are TRBV5-1 and TRBJ2-7; 13 bases align to TRBD2. Trimming cost V 5 bases and J 3 bases; bases outside gene matches: 23. This CDR3 comprises 21 residues. Germline CDR1 is SGHRS and CDR2 is YFSETQ. This CDR3 reads CASRYRGLSGWTSGRVYEQYF. As DNA, the CDR3 is TGCGCCAGCAGATACAGGGGGCTGTCGGGTTGGACTAGCGGGAGAGTCTACGAGCAGTACTTC.

This sequence joins TRBV27 and TRBJ1-1; no clear D gene. The V gene lost 2 bases and the J gene lost 0 bases, with 7 bases spanning the gap. This CDR3 comprises 14 residues. CDR1 and CDR2 (germline): MNHEY, SMNVEV (reference sequence). CDR3: CASSLKFMNTEAFF. CDR3 coding DNA: TGTGCCAGCAGTTTAAAGTTCATGAACACTGAAGCTTTCTTT.

The genes are TRBV18 and TRBJ2-1, with D hard to call. The CDR3 runs to 15 residues. V lost 3 bases and J 5 bases, leaving 14 bases between the germline ends. Germline V CDR1 and CDR2: KGHSH, LQKENI. The CDR3 DNA reads as TGTGCCAGCTCACCGGGTAATAGACTCCACAATGAGCAGTTCTTC. This sequence encodes CASSPGNRLHNEQFF.

This chain uses TRBV4-2 with TRBJ2-3; 15 bases map to TRBD2. The trim removed 0 bases at V and 2 bases at J, leaving 9 bases unmatched. CDR1 is LGHNA, CDR2 YNFKEQ, per germline. This CDR3 is built from 20 residues. CDR3 in amino acids: CASSQDPSGLAGGPTDTQYF. CDR3 nucleotides: TGTGCCAGCAGCCAAGATCCCTCGGGACTAGCGGGGGGCCCCACAGATACGCAGTATTTT.

This sequence joins TRBV28 and TRBJ2-4; D possibly matches TRBD1 or TRBD2 (5 bases each). CDR1 and CDR2 (germline): MDHEN, SYDVKM. The CDR3 length is 17 residues. Trimming cost V 2 bases and J 1 base, with 15 bases left between them. CDR3 nucleotides: TGTGCCAGCAGTTTAAGTAGGGGAAGCGGCGCCAAAAACATTCAGTACTTC. Translation: CASSLSRGSGAKNIQYF.